This T cell receptor beta chain is drawn from a study of blood T cells in healthy people across ages. With V trimmed by 5 bases and J by 5 bases, 14 bases remained unmatched. CDR1 and CDR2 from the germline V gene are LNHNV and YYDKDF (reference sequence). The CDR3 is 16 residues long. Then a second PCR, running roughly 7 to 11 cycles, was carried out with a sample-barcoded 5' primer and a J-beta primer mix. TCRdb reprocessed the 5' RACE reads with MiXCR, giving one entry per CDR3 protein. This sample carries around 800,000 distinct CDR3 sequences, approximately 65% of them seen once, and the ten largest clones take approximately 30%. This clonotype was seen repeatedly, ten times or more.

The sample consisted of blood. This chain uses TRBV15 with TRBJ2-5, with TRBD1 identical over 7 bases. The clonotype comes from a man aged 25 to 45 in good health. CDR3 sequence (DNA): TGTGCCACCAGCGGTTGGGGTACAGGGGTTTTGGAGACCCAGTACTTC. This translates into CATSGWGTGVLETQYF.